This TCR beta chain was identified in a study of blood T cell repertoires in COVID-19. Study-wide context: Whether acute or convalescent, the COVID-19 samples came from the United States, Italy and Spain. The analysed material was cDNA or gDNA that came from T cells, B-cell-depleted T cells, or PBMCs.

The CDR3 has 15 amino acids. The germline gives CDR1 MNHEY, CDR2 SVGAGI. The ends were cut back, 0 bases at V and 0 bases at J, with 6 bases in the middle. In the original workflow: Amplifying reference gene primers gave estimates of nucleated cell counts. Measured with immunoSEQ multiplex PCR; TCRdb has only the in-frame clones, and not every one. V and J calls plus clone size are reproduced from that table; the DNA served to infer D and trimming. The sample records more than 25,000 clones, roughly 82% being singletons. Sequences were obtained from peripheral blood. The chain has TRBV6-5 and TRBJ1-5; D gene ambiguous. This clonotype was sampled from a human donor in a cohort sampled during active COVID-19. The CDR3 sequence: CASSYSQTSNQPQHF. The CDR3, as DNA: TGTGCCAGCAGTTACTCACAGACTAGCAATCAGCCCCAGCATTTT.